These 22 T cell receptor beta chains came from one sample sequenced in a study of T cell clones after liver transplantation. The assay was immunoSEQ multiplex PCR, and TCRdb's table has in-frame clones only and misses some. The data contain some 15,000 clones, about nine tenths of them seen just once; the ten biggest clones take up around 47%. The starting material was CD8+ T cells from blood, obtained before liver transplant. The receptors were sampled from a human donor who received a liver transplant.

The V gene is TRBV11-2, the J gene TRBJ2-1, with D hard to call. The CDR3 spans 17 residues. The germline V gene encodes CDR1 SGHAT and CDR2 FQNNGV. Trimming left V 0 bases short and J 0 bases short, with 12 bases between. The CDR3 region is CASSLEGPEASYNEQFF. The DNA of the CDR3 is TGTGCCAGCAGCTTAGAAGGACCCGAAGCCTCCTACAATGAGCAGTTCTTC.

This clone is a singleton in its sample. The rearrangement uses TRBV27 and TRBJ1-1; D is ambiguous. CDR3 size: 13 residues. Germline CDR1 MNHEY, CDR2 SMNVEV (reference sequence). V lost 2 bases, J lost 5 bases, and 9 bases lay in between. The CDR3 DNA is TGTGCCAGCAGTTTAGTTGCCCAAACTGAAGCTTTCTTT. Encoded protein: CASSLVAQTEAFF.

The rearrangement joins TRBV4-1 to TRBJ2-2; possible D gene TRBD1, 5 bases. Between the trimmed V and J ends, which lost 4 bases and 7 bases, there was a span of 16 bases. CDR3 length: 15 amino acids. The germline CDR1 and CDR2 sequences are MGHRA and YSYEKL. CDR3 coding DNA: TGCGCCAGCAGCCTCCCGTTGGAAGGGGTCGGGGAGCTGTTTTTT. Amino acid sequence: CASSLPLEGVGELFF.

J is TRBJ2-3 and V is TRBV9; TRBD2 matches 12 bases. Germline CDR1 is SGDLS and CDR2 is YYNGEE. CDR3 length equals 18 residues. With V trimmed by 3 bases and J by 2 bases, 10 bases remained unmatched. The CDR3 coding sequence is TGTGCCAGCAGCGACCCCAGCGGACTAGCGGGAATCACAGATACGCAGTATTTT. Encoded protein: CASSDPSGLAGITDTQYF.

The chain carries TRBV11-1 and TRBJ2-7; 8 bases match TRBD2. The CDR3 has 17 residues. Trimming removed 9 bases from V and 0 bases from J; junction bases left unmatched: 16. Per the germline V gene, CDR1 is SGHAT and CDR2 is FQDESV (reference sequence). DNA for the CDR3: TGTGCCAGTTCTACTAAAGGGGCGGGAGGTACCTCCTACGAGCAGTACTTC. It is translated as CASSTKGAGGTSYEQYF.

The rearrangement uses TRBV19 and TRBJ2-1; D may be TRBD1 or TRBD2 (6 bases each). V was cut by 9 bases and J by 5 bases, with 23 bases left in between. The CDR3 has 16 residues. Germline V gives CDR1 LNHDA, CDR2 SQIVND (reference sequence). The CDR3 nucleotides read TGTGCCAGCGGGGAATGGAGGGGGTCCCTCAACAATGAGCAGTTCTTC. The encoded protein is CASGEWRGSLNNEQFF. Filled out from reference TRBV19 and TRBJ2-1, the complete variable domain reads DGGITQSPKYLFRKEGQNVTLSCEQNLNHDAMYWYRQDPGQGLRLIYYSQIVNDFQKGDIAEGYSVSREKKESFPLTVTSAQKNPTAFYLCASGEWRGSLNNEQFFGPGTRLTVL.

The CDR3 coding sequence is TGTGCCAGCAGCTACCTAGCGGGAGCCTACAATGAGCAGTTCTTC. This encodes CASSYLAGAYNEQFF. The chain employs TRBV13 and TRBJ2-1; 10 bases match TRBD2. Looked up from germline, CDR1 is PRHDT and CDR2 is FYEKMQ (reference sequence). This CDR3 is built from 15 residues. V lost 4 bases to trimming and J lost 2 bases; unmatched junction nucleotides: 2.

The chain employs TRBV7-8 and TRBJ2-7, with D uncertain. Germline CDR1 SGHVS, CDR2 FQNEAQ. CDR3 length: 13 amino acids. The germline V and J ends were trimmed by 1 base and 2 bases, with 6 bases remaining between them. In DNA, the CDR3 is TGTGCCAGCAGCTTAGACTTACCCTACGAGCAGTACTTC. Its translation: CASSLDLPYEQYF.

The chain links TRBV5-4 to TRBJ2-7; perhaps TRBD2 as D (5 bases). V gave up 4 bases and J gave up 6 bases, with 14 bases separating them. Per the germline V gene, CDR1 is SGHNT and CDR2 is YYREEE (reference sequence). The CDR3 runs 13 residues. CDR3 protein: CASSPEGAIEQYF. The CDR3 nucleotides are TGTGCCAGCAGCCCCGAGGGCGCGATCGAGCAGTACTTC.

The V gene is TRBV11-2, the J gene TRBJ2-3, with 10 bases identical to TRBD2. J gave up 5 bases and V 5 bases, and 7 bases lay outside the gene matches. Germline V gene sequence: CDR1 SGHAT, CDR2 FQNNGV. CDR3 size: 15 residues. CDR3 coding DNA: TGTGCCAGCAGCGCTAGCGGGAGTATAGGAGATACGCAGTATTTT. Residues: CASSASGSIGDTQYF.

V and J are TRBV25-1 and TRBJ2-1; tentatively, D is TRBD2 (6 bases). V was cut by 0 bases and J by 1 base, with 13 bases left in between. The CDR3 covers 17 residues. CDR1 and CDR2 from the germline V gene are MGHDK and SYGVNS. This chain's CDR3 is CASSEYGSGTSYNEQFF. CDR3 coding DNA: TGTGCCAGCAGTGAATACGGTAGCGGTACGTCCTACAATGAGCAGTTCTTC. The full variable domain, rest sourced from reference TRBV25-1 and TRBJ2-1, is EADIYQTPRYLVIGTGKKITLECSQTMGHDKMYWYQQDPGMELHLIHYSYGVNSTEKGDLSSESTVSRIRTEHFPLTLESARPSHTSQYLCASSEYGSGTSYNEQFFGPGTRLTVL.

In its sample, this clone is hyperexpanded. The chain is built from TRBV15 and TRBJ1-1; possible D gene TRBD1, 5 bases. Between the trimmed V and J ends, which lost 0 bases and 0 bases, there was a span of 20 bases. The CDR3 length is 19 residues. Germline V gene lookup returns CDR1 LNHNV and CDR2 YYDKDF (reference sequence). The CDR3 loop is CATSRDRSRNGDLNTEAFF. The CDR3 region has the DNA TGTGCCACCAGCAGAGATAGGAGTAGGAACGGGGACCTGAACACTGAAGCTTTCTTT.

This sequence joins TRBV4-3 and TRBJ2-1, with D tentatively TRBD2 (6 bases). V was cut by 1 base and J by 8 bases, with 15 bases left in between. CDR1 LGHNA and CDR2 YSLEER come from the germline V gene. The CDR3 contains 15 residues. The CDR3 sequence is CASSQVGREGYEQFF. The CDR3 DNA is TGCGCCAGCAGCCAAGTCGGGCGGGAAGGATATGAGCAGTTCTTC.

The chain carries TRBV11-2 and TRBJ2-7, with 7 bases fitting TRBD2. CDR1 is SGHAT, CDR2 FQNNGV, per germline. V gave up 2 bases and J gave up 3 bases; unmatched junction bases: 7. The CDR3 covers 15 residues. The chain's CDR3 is CASSLSSGNHYEQYF. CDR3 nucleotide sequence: TGTGCCAGCAGCTTATCCAGCGGGAATCACTACGAGCAGTACTTC.

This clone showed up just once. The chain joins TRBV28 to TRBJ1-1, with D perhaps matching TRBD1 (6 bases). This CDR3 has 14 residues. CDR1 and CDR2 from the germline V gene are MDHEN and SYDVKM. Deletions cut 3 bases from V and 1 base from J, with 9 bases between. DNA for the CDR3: TGTGCCAGCAGTTTGGGGGCTAGGAACACTGAAGCTTTCTTT. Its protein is CASSLGARNTEAFF.

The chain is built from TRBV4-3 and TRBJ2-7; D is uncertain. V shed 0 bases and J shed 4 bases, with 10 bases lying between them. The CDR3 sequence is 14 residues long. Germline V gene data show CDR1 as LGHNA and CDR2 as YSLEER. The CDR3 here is CASSQDLGAYEQYF. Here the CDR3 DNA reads TGCGCCAGCAGCCAAGATTTAGGAGCTTACGAGCAGTACTTC.

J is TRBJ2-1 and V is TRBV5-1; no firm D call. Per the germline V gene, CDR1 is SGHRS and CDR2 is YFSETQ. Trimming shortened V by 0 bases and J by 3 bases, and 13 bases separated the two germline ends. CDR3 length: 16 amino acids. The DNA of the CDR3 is TGCGCCAGCAGCTTGGAGGAGCCGGCATTCTACAATGAGCAGTTCTTC. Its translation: CASSLEEPAFYNEQFF.

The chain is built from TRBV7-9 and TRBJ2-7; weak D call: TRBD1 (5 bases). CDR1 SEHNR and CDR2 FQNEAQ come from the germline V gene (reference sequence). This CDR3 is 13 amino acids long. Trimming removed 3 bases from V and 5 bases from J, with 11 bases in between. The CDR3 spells CASSFSGSDEQYF. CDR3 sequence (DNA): TGTGCCAGCAGCTTCTCAGGGTCCGACGAGCAGTACTTC.

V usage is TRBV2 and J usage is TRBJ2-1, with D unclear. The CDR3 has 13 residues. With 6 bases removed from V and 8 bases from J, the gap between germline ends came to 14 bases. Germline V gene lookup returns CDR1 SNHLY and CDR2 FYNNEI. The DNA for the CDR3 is TGTGCCAGCAGCGCGCCTCCCGTCGATGAGCAGTTCTTC. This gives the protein CASSAPPVDEQFF.

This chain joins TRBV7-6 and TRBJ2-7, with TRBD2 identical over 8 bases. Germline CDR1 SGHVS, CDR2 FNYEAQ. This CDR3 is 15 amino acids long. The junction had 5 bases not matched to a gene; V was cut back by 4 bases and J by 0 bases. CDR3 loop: CASSSELAASYEQYF. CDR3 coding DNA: TGTGCCAGCAGCTCCGAACTAGCGGCCTCCTACGAGCAGTACTTC.

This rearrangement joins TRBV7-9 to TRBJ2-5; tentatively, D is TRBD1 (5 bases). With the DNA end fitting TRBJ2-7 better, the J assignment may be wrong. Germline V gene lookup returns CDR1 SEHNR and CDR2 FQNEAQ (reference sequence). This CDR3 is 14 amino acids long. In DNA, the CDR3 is TGTGCCAGCAGCTCGGACACCATCTCCTACGAGCAGTACTTC. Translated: CASSSDTISYEQYF.

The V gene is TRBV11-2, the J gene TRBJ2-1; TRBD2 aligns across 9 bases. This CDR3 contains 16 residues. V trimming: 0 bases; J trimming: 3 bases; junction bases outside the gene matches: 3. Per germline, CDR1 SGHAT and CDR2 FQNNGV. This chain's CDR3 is CASSLEASGIYNEQFF. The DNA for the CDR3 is TGTGCCAGCAGCTTAGAAGCTAGCGGGATCTACAATGAGCAGTTCTTC. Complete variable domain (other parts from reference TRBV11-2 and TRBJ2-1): EAGVAQSPRYKIIEKRQSVAFWCNPISGHATLYWYQQILGQGPKLLIQFQNNGVVDDSQLPKDRFSAERLKGVDSTLKIQPAKLEDSAVYLCASSLEASGIYNEQFFGPGTRLTVL.